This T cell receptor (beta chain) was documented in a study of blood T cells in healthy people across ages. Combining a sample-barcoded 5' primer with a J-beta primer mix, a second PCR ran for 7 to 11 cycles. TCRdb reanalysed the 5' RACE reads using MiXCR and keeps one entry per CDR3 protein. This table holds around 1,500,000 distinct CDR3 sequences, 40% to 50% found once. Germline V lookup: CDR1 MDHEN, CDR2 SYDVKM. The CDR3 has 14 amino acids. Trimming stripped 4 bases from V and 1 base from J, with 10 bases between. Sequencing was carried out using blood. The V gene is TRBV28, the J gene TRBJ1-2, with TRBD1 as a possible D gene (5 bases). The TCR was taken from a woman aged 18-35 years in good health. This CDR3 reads CASSWGTINYGYTF. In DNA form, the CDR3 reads TGTGCCAGCAGTTGGGGCACCATTAACTATGGCTACACCTTC.